This TCR beta chain was found in a study of vaccination effects on CD4 cells after COVID-19. Study-level points and caveats: Convalescent patients were scarce, and early post-infection timepoints were absent.

In germline, CDR1 is KGHSH, CDR2 LQKENI. The V segment lost 1 base and the J segment 4 bases; nucleotides outside the gene matches: 4. The CDR3 has 16 residues. About this clone: Its antigen remains unknown.

Sequencing in the ViraFEST assay came after antigen-specific CD4+ T cells had been expanded with viral peptide pools, which were used to stimulate PBMC. Cells that had been cultured for 10 days were the source of isolated CD4+ T cells. All participants had two doses of either the BNT162b2 or mRNA-1273 vaccine. Having tested negative for nucleocapsid antibodies, the vaccine recipients showed no prior SARS-CoV-2 infection. Researchers reported culturing a few million PBMC in each well, adding around 9.6 IU/ml IL-2 and about 10 ug/ml peptides. Half-medium exchanges with IL-2 medium took place on days 3 and 7. Generated by immunoSEQ multiplex PCR, the TCRdb table keeps only in-frame clones and is missing some. Found here are around 81,000 clones, roughly 80% of them singletons; the top ten hold more than 0.85%.

The sample was CD4+ T cells from PBMCs cultured with HCoV-OC43 spike peptides, taken after COVID-19 vaccination. Subset of the sample: HCoV-OC43 spike overlapping peptide pool stimulation. The chain carries TRBV18 and TRBJ2-2; TRBD2 matches 9 bases. This sequence originates from a human donor who received a COVID-19 vaccine. The CDR3 sequence: CASSPLSAGGTGELFF. The CDR3 DNA is TGTGCCAGCTCACCACTTTCAGCGGGGGGCACCGGGGAGCTGTTTTTT.